Reported below is one TCR beta chain. This clonotype showed up many times. Its antigen is currently not known. Qualities for individual bases were not recorded, and no much larger clone is one base off. The library was generated by 5' RACE. TCRdb records Illumina HiSeq 2500 as the sequencer. A second roughly 6 to 11 cycle PCR used a sample-barcoded 5' primer and a J-beta primer mix. A template-switch 5' adaptor carrying 12 random nucleotides introduced a unique molecular identifier onto each TCR beta cDNA molecule. At least 2.5 million CDR3-containing paired-end reads were obtained from each sample. All of the RNA was converted into first-strand cDNA using the Mint cDNA synthesis kit, with a TRBC-specific oligonucleotide serving as the primer. Following uracil-DNA glycosylase treatment, a first 18-cycle PCR with universal primers M1SS and BC2_uni_R was performed on all cDNA. Turning to the authors' computational methods: For normalization, 1 million high-quality reads were randomly selected from each sample, with every read carrying a distinct molecular identifier. Reads sharing molecular identifiers were discarded rather than binned into consensus sequences. MiTCR, set to a Q25 quality threshold and the strictest error-elimination algorithm, was used for CDR3 identification, clonotype clustering and error correction. A nonparametric unseen species model with Euler transformation was used to estimate a lower bound on total TCR beta diversity. TCRdb reprocessing: public reads trimmed at Q25 with fastp, clones called with MiXCR, in-frame beta chains kept. Every distinct CDR3 protein forms one entry, paired with its most common genes and DNA. TCRdb, not the authors, supplied the V and J calls. This sample has around 870,000 distinct CDR3 sequences in its table, and less than 35% of those were observed once. The ten largest clones take up 15% to 20% of the sample.

The entry originates in a study of blood T cells in healthy people across ages (dated by TCRdb to 2015 to 2017). Concerning the study at large: In model experiments, template switching captured about one uniquely barcoded TCR beta cDNA molecule for every two T cells. Using deep sequencing normalized with unique cDNA molecular identifiers, the study measured how TCR beta repertoire diversity changes with age. Donors were grouped into four age groups: young (average approximately 16 years), middle-aged (over 35), aged (approximately 67) and long-lived (around 80). To avoid experimental bias, donors of different ages were distributed randomly across sequencing lanes. The study analyzed two additional independent replicas of 1 million unique cDNA reads from the same blood draw for two donors, one aged 18 to 29 and one aged 80 or older. The investigation overall reported the following: Bulk unsorted PBMC profiling prevented conclusive comparison of naive and antigen-experienced compartments. Compared with the aged group, the long-lived group had more naive CD4+ T cells, fewer expanded clones and increased TCR diversity, a pattern suggesting age selection. Observed TCR beta diversity per million T cells fell roughly linearly with age, and a significant reduction was already apparent by age around 40. Donor CMV infection status was unknown, potentially confounding age-related changes in expanded clonotypes. There was a strong correlation between observed TCR beta diversity and the percentage of naive T cells measured by flow cytometry. Estimates of total diversity based on one million sequenced T cells were regarded as lower bounds and as underestimates.

The roughly 37 donors, aged 6 to 90 years, were systemically healthy Caucasian individuals from Russia. Around 10 milliliters of peripheral blood were drawn from each donor into EDTA-treated Vacutainer tubes. Ficoll-Paque density-gradient centrifugation was used to isolate PBMCs, with at least 7 million per sample. Trizol reagent was used to extract total RNA from the PBMCs, yielding at least 6 micrograms per sample. For every donor, flow cytometry on a PBMC aliquot measured the percentage of naive CD45RAhigh/CD27high T cells. Taken from cysteine to phenylalanine, the CDR3 has 15 residues. The only DNA kept is the CDR3, 45 bases in frame from the first base. V is shortened by 3 bases, J by 2 bases, and the region joining them spans 13 bases. From the germline V gene, CDR1 is MNHNS and CDR2 is SASEGT.

This chain joins TRBV6-1 to TRBJ1-2; 6 matching bases give a weak D call of TRBD1. Input material: blood. The receptor was derived from a woman older than 75 in good health. The CDR3 protein sequence reads: CASSEGWGQNYGYTF. DNA sequence: TGTGCCAGCAGTGAGGGATGGGGGCAGAACTATGGCTACACCTTC.